This TCR beta chain was recovered during a study of blood T cell repertoires in COVID-19. TCRdb's copy holds only in-frame clones and misses some; the assay was immunoSEQ multiplex PCR. Among approximately 190,000 clones listed, 80% to 90% were seen once. V trimming: 10 bases; J trimming: 2 bases; junction bases outside the gene matches: 19. CDR3 length: 18 residues. The germline CDR1 and CDR2 sequences are SNHLY and FYNNEI. The sample taken for sequencing was peripheral blood. The TCR sequence derives from a woman in her 70s with active or convalescent COVID-19. The chain recombines TRBV2 with TRBJ2-7; 11 nucleotides line up with TRBD2. The CDR3 protein is CATSILGASGRITYEQYF. The CDR3 region has the DNA TGTGCCACTTCCATCCTTGGGGCTAGCGGGAGGATAACCTACGAGCAGTACTTC.